The rows below give T cell receptor beta chains drawn from one sample of a study of cytomegalovirus exposure and HLA in healthy donors. Profiled with immunoSEQ multiplex PCR; TCRdb holds only in-frame clones, not every one. Of 160,000 or so clones in the sample, approximately 78% were seen once. Sequencing used PBMCs. The source of these receptors is a woman aged 25-40 years in good health and CMV-seropositive. The CDR3 runs from the conserved cysteine through the conserved F or W. Each record gives: D gene, V gene, J gene, clone size, CDR3 DNA, CDR3 protein. A D gene is named only where the DNA matches it firmly. Clone size is shown for a subset of rows, as once, few, many or a class of expanded clone.

d_gene: NA; v_gene: TRBV18; j_gene: TRBJ2-3; abundance: NA; CDR3nt: TGTGCCAGCTCACCATATGGGACTGGGCAGTATTTT; CDR3aa: CASSPYGTGQYF
d_gene: TRBD1; v_gene: TRBV11-1; j_gene: TRBJ2-5; abundance: few; CDR3nt: TGTGCCAGCAGCTTAGCTGAGACAGGGGCCAAGACCCAGTACTTC; CDR3aa: CASSLAETGAKTQYF
d_gene: TRBD1; v_gene: TRBV7-2; j_gene: TRBJ2-5; abundance: NA; CDR3nt: TGTGCCAGCAGCTTAGGCTGGACAGGGGGCCAAGAGACCCAGTACTTC; CDR3aa: CASSLGWTGGQETQYF
d_gene: NA; v_gene: TRBV18; j_gene: TRBJ2-6; abundance: NA; CDR3nt: TGTGCCAGCTCACTCAGGGAATCTGGGGCCAACGTCCTGACTTTC; CDR3aa: CASSLRESGANVLTF
d_gene: TRBD1; v_gene: TRBV18; j_gene: TRBJ1-1; abundance: NA; CDR3nt: TGTGCCAGCTCCCCCCAGGGGGCTAAGAACACTGAAGCTTTCTTT; CDR3aa: CASSPQGAKNTEAFF
d_gene: NA; v_gene: TRBV30; j_gene: TRBJ1-2; abundance: NA; CDR3nt: TGTGCCTGGAGTGAAAGTTTACTCTATGGCTACACCTTC; CDR3aa: CAWSESLLYGYTF
d_gene: NA; v_gene: TRBV7-2; j_gene: TRBJ2-5; abundance: NA; CDR3nt: TGTGCCAGCAGCTTAGTAAGCACCCAGTACTTC; CDR3aa: CASSLVSTQYF
d_gene: NA; v_gene: TRBV7-2; j_gene: TRBJ2-3; abundance: NA; CDR3nt: TGTGCCAGCAGCTTAACCTACACAGATACGCAGTATTTT; CDR3aa: CASSLTYTDTQYF
d_gene: TRBD1; v_gene: TRBV30; j_gene: TRBJ1-1; abundance: NA; CDR3nt: TGTGCCTGGAGGGGACAGGTTAACACTGAAGCTTTCTTT; CDR3aa: CAWRGQVNTEAFF
d_gene: TRBD1; v_gene: TRBV5-6; j_gene: TRBJ1-5; abundance: NA; CDR3nt: TGTGCCAGCAGCTCGGACAGGCGGGACCAGCCCCAGCATTTT; CDR3aa: CASSSDRRDQPQHF
d_gene: TRBD1; v_gene: TRBV25-1; j_gene: TRBJ2-1; abundance: NA; CDR3nt: TGTGCCAGCGGACAGGGGGCCTACAATGAGCAGTTCTTC; CDR3aa: CASGQGAYNEQFF
d_gene: NA; v_gene: TRBV28; j_gene: TRBJ1-1; abundance: NA; CDR3nt: TGTGCCAGCAACCGGGAAACTGAAGCTTTCTTT; CDR3aa: CASNRETEAFF
d_gene: NA; v_gene: TRBV7-8; j_gene: TRBJ2-7; abundance: NA; CDR3nt: TGTGCCAGCAACCAAAGGCAGGCCTACGAGCAGTACTTC; CDR3aa: CASNQRQAYEQYF
d_gene: TRBD1; v_gene: TRBV7-2; j_gene: TRBJ2-1; abundance: NA; CDR3nt: TGTGCCAGCAGCTCAGACAGGGCTCCCTACAATGAGCAGTTCTTC; CDR3aa: CASSSDRAPYNEQFF
d_gene: NA; v_gene: TRBV7-2; j_gene: TRBJ1-2; abundance: NA; CDR3nt: TGTGCCAGCAGCTTACAGGGGCGGAACTATGGCTACACCTTC; CDR3aa: CASSLQGRNYGYTF
d_gene: NA; v_gene: TRBV7-9; j_gene: TRBJ2-7; abundance: NA; CDR3nt: TGTGCCAGCAGCTCCCCGGAGGGGAGGCCCTACGAGCAGTACTTC; CDR3aa: CASSSPEGRPYEQYF
d_gene: NA; v_gene: TRBV19; j_gene: TRBJ2-3; abundance: NA; CDR3nt: TGTGCCAGTAGTATATTTGCGGGGCGGGGAGATACGCAGTATTTT; CDR3aa: CASSIFAGRGDTQYF
d_gene: NA; v_gene: TRBV6-5; j_gene: TRBJ2-1; abundance: once; CDR3nt: TGTGCCAGCAGTTACTCGATACGAGACAATGAGCAGTTCTTC; CDR3aa: CASSYSIRDNEQFF
d_gene: TRBD1; v_gene: TRBV10-3; j_gene: TRBJ1-2; abundance: NA; CDR3nt: TGTGCCATCAGTGGAGGGATAAATTCCGGGACAGGTTTTAACTATGGCTACACCTTC; CDR3aa: CAISGGINSGTGFNYGYTF
d_gene: NA; v_gene: TRBV4-2; j_gene: TRBJ1-2; abundance: NA; CDR3nt: TGTGCCAGCAGCGATTTGGTGGGGGAGGGATATGGCTACACCTTC; CDR3aa: CASSDLVGEGYGYTF
d_gene: NA; v_gene: TRBV5-1; j_gene: TRBJ1-3; abundance: NA; CDR3nt: TGCGCCAGCAGCGAAAAAGGGGGGGCTGGAAACACCATATATTTT; CDR3aa: CASSEKGGAGNTIYF